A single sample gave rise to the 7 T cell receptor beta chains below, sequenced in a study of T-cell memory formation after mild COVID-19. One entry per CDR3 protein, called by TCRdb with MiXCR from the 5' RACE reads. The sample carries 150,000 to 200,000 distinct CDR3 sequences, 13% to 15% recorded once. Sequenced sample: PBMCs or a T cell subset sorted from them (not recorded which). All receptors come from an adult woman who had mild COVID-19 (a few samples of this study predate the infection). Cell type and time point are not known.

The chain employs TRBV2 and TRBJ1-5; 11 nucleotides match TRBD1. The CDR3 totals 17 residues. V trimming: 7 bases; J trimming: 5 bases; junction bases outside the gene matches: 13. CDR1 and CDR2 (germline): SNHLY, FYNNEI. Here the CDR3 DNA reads TGTGCCAGCAACCTTGGACAGGGGGCTTTGAGGGATCAGCCCCAGCATTTT. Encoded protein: CASNLGQGALRDQPQHF.

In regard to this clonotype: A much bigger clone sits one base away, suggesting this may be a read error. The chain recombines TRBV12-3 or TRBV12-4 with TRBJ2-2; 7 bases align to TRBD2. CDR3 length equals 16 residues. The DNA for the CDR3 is TGTTCCAGCAGCCCAGTACGGGACTACCTCCCCGGGGAGCTGTTTTTT. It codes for CSSSPVRDYLPGELFF.

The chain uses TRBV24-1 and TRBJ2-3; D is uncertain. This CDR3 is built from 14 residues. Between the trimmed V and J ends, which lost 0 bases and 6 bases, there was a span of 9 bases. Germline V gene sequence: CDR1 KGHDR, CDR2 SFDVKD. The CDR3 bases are TGTGCCACCAGTGATTTGCCAGAGGCCGATACGCAGTATTTT. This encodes CATSDLPEADTQYF.

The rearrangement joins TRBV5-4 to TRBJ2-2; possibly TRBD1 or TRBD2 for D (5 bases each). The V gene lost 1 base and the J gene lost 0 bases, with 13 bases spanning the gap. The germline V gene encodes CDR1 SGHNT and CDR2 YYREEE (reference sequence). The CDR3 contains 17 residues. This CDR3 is CASSLRGDGTNTGELFF. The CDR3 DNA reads TGTGCCAGCAGCTTGAGAGGGGATGGGACGAACACCGGGGAGCTGTTTTTT.

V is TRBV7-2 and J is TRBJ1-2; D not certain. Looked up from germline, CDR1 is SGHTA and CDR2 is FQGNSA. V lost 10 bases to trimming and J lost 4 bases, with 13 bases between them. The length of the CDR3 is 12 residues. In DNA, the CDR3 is TGTGCCATCGTGCGGGGTCCCTATGGCTACACCTTC. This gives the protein CAIVRGPYGYTF.

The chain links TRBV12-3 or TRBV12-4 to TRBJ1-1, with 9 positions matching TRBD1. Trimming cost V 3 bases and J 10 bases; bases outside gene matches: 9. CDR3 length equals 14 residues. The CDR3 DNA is TGTGCCAGCAGTTTGCCCGGGACAGGGTTTCGAGCTTTCTTT. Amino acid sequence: CASSLPGTGFRAFF.

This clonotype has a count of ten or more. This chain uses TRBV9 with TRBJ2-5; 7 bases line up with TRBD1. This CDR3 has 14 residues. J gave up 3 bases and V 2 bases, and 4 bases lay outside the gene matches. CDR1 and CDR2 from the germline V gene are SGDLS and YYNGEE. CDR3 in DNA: TGTGCCAGCAGCGTCGGGACAGTAAAAGAGACCCAGTACTTC. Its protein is CASSVGTVKETQYF.